A single sample gave rise to the 24 T cell receptor beta chains below, sequenced in a study of Ad26.COV2.S vaccination and SARS-CoV-2 variants. Sample treatment: approximately 18 received Ad26.COV2.S at low or high dose, single or two shots; 5 received placebo; per-sample allocation not given. Day 63 following the first vaccine or placebo injection was when the samples were taken. Libraries were prepared by immunoSEQ multiplex PCR; TCRdb keeps only in-frame clonotypes and omits some of them. This sample has fewer than 400,000 clones, with about 91% found just once. Sequencing was performed on peripheral blood, taken in a trial of Ad26.COV2.S vaccine versus placebo. The receptors here all came from a person between 18 and 60 years old who received the Ad26.COV2.S COVID-19 vaccine or a placebo.

This clone was found a few times. This chain connects TRBV18 to TRBJ1-3; D ambiguous. This CDR3 is built from 17 residues. CDR1 and CDR2 (germline): KGHSH, LQKENI. The V end lost 3 bases, the J end lost 0 bases, and 15 bases lay between the germline ends. The CDR3 nucleotides read TGTGCCAGCTCACCTATCGGCGGCGGAACCTCTGGAAACACCATATATTTT. The encoded protein is CASSPIGGGTSGNTIYF.

This chain links TRBV28 with TRBJ2-6; TRBD1 matches at 11 bases. The V segment lost 7 bases and the J segment 0 bases; nucleotides outside the gene matches: 11. The germline gives CDR1 MDHEN, CDR2 SYDVKM. The CDR3 is made up of 19 amino acids. The CDR3 nucleotides are TGTGCCAGCACCAAAACCGGGACAGGGGGTTTCTCTGGGGCCAACGTCCTGACTTTC. Its protein is CASTKTGTGGFSGANVLTF.

V and J are TRBV15 and TRBJ2-7; possibly TRBD1 for D (5 bases). Germline V lookup: CDR1 LNHNV, CDR2 YYDKDF (reference sequence). The V end lost 0 bases, the J end lost 3 bases, and 12 bases lay between the germline ends. The CDR3 is 15 residues long. CDR3 DNA: TGTGCCACCAGCAGAGATCTGGGCAGGGTCTACGAGCAGTACTTC. Translated, it gives CATSRDLGRVYEQYF.

The rearrangement links TRBV15 to TRBJ2-5, with D maybe TRBD1 (5 bases). Germline-derived CDR1 and CDR2 are LNHNV and YYDKDF (reference sequence). The CDR3 totals 12 residues. V lost 5 bases and J lost 5, with 9 bases in between. The CDR3 DNA is TGTGCCACCAGCCCAGGGATGGAGACCCAGTACTTC. Amino acids: CATSPGMETQYF.

The chain links TRBV11-2 to TRBJ2-7; no reliable D call. The V end lost 1 base, the J end lost 6 bases, and 10 bases lay between the germline ends. CDR3 length equals 13 residues. From germline, CDR1 is SGHAT and CDR2 FQNNGV. CDR3 bases: TGTGCCAGCAGCTTAGGGGTGCGAGGCGAGCAGTACTTC. Translation gives CASSLGVRGEQYF. The entire variable domain, with the rest obtained from reference TRBV11-2 and TRBJ2-7, is as follows: EAGVAQSPRYKIIEKRQSVAFWCNPISGHATLYWYQQILGQGPKLLIQFQNNGVVDDSQLPKDRFSAERLKGVDSTLKIQPAKLEDSAVYLCASSLGVRGEQYFGPGTRLTVT.

The chain has TRBV5-1 and TRBJ1-2, with D possibly matching TRBD1 (6 bases). With 0 bases removed from V and 0 bases from J, the gap between germline ends came to 12 bases. The CDR3 length is 16 residues. Germline CDR1 reads SGHRS; CDR2 reads YFSETQ. The CDR3 DNA sequence: TGCGCCAGCAGCTTGGAACAGGGCCGAGCTAACTATGGCTACACCTTC. Translation: CASSLEQGRANYGYTF. Using reference TRBV5-1 and TRBJ1-2 for the parts outside the CDR3, the full variable domain is KAGVTQTPRYLIKTRGQQVTLSCSPISGHRSVSWYQQTPGQGLQFLFEYFSETQRNKGNFPGRFSGRQFSNSRSEMNVSTLELGDSALYLCASSLEQGRANYGYTFGSGTRLTVV.

The V and J genes are TRBV3-1 (or the pseudogene TRBV3-2) and TRBJ1-1, with TRBD1 identical over 7 bases. CDR1 and CDR2 (germline): LGHDT, YNNKEL (reference sequence). CDR3 length: 12 amino acids. V shed 8 bases and J 8 bases; nucleotides not matched to a gene: 8. The DNA of the CDR3 is TGTGCCAGCGGATACAGGGGACGAGAAGCTTTCTTT. This codes for CASGYRGREAFF.

The chain uses TRBV28 and TRBJ1-3, with no clear D. Trimming removed 3 bases at V and 2 bases at J, with 8 bases between. The CDR3 length is 14 residues. The V gene's germline CDR1 is MDHEN and CDR2 SYDVKM. The CDR3 DNA sequence: TGTGCCAGCAGTTTGTGGGAAACTGGAAACACCATATATTTT. This translates into CASSLWETGNTIYF.

This clone was observed a handful of times. The chain has TRBV6-5 and TRBJ1-2; 12 bases are a match to TRBD1. Germline lookup yields CDR1 MNHEY and CDR2 SVGAGI. Germline trimming cut 2 bases from V and 8 bases from J; bases unmatched to any gene: 9. CDR3 size: 16 residues. CDR3: CASSYLRTGTGGGYTF. The CDR3 region has the DNA TGTGCCAGCAGTTACCTCCGTACCGGGACAGGGGGCGGCTACACCTTC.

V and J are TRBV12-3 or TRBV12-4 and TRBJ1-1; the D gene is possibly TRBD1 (6 bases). There are 12 residues in the CDR3. V was clipped by 6 bases and J by 11 bases, with 16 bases between them. This CDR3 reads CASSPDSMRAFF. CDR3 in DNA: TGTGCCAGCAGCCCGGACAGTATGCGGGCTTTCTTT.

The chain couples TRBV28 to TRBJ2-7; the D gene is possibly TRBD2 (5 bases). Germline V gene lookup returns CDR1 MDHEN and CDR2 SYDVKM. Trimming cost V 7 bases and J 2 bases, with 15 bases left between them. This CDR3 is 14 amino acids long. The CDR3 nucleotides read TGTGCCAGCACCCCGAGCGGTCCTACCTACGAGCAGTACTTC. This translates into CASTPSGPTYEQYF.

A remark on this clone: Other DNA sequences in the sample encode the same CDR3. This chain joins TRBV7-2 and TRBJ2-7; D gene uncertain. CDR1 SGHTA and CDR2 FQGNSA come from the germline V gene. V gave up 5 bases and J gave up 3 bases, with 5 bases separating them. The CDR3 totals 11 residues. CDR3 residues: CASSPNYEQYF. DNA for the CDR3: TGTGCCAGCAGCCCGAACTACGAGCAGTACTTC. Together with reference TRBV7-2 and TRBJ2-7, the CDR3 gives the full variable domain: GAGVSQSPSNKVTEKGKDVELRCDPISGHTALYWYRQSLGQGLEFLIYFQGNSAPDKSGLPSDRFSAERTGGSVSTLTIQRTQQEDSAVYLCASSPNYEQYFGPGTRLTVT.

A single count supports this clone. This chain uses TRBV2 with TRBJ2-2, with TRBD1 as a possible D gene (6 bases). CDR1 and CDR2 (germline): SNHLY, FYNNEI. The CDR3 spans 15 residues. Trimming took off 6 bases at V and 5 bases at J, with 16 bases between the two ends. CDR3 in DNA: TGTGCCAGCAGAACAGGGTTGAGTCTAACCGGGGAGCTGTTTTTT. This sequence encodes CASRTGLSLTGELFF.

Here the CDR3 DNA reads TGTGCCAGCAGTGGGACAGGGGGCTGGGGCAATCAGCCCCAGCATTTT. This codes for CASSGTGGWGNQPQHF. This chain uses TRBV28 with TRBJ1-5, with 12 bases that match TRBD1. V dropped 5 bases and J dropped 2; count of bases not matched to a gene: 4. The CDR3 length is 16 residues. Germline V gives CDR1 MDHEN, CDR2 SYDVKM.

This chain connects TRBV28 to TRBJ2-2; D unclear. Germline loops: CDR1 MDHEN, CDR2 SYDVKM. The germline V and J ends were trimmed by 3 bases and 7 bases, with 9 bases remaining between them. The CDR3 consists of 13 residues. DNA for the CDR3: TGTGCCAGCAGTTTGGGTCTTGGCGGGGAGCTGTTTTTT. Amino acid sequence: CASSLGLGGELFF.

V and J are TRBV13 and TRBJ1-4, with D uncertain. Trimming took 5 bases from V and 5 from J, leaving 3 bases between them. The length of the CDR3 is 11 residues. The germline gives CDR1 PRHDT, CDR2 FYEKMQ (reference sequence). The chain's CDR3 is CASSKNEKLFF. The CDR3 region has the DNA TGTGCCAGCAGCAAAAATGAAAAACTGTTTTTT.

This chain uses TRBV7-2 with TRBJ2-2; possible D gene TRBD2, 5 bases. CDR3 size: 13 residues. V was shortened by 2 bases and J by 5 bases, with 6 bases between the two germline ends. Germline-derived CDR1 and CDR2 are SGHTA and FQGNSA. CDR3 in amino acids: CASSLTGTGELFF. The CDR3 region has the DNA TGTGCCAGCAGCTTAACGGGGACCGGGGAGCTGTTTTTT.

CDR3 nucleotides: TGCAGCGTTGTTGCCGTTTCCACAGATACGCAGTATTTT. Its protein product is CSVVAVSTDTQYF. The chain employs TRBV29-1 and TRBJ2-3, with D unclear. Per the germline V gene, CDR1 is SQVTM and CDR2 is ANQGSEA. Trimming took off 4 bases at V and 2 bases at J, with 10 bases between the two ends. This CDR3 has 13 amino acids.

This clone was observed once. This rearrangement joins TRBV9 to TRBJ1-4; no clear D. The germline gives CDR1 SGDLS, CDR2 YYNGEE. The CDR3 covers 13 residues. V gave up 0 bases and J gave up 10 bases, with 10 bases separating them. CDR3 amino acids: CASSVEFRGKLFF. In DNA, the CDR3 is TGTGCCAGCAGCGTAGAATTTCGTGGAAAACTGTTTTTT.

CDR3 DNA sequence: TGTGCCAGCAGGGGGGGACCGGGCAATGAGCAGTTCTTC. It is translated as CASRGGPGNEQFF. The gene calls are TRBV6-5 and TRBJ2-1; D is perhaps TRBD2 (6 bases). Germline CDR1 is MNHEY and CDR2 is SVGAGI. The CDR3 has 13 amino acids. Trimming took off 6 bases at V and 6 bases at J, with 12 bases between the two ends.

V usage is TRBV7-9 and J usage is TRBJ1-3; D is uncertain. The CDR3 loop spans 14 amino acids. V was trimmed by 5 bases and J by 0 bases, leaving 8 bases between them. Germline V gene lookup returns CDR1 SEHNR and CDR2 FQNEAQ (reference sequence). The CDR3 loop reads CASSLNGSGNTIYF. The DNA of the CDR3 is TGTGCCAGCAGCCTTAATGGCTCTGGAAACACCATATATTTT.

This clone has only one observation. The V call is TRBV5-6, the J call TRBJ1-1; no clear D. The ends were cut back, 0 bases at V and 0 bases at J, with 9 bases in the middle. The CDR3 sequence is 15 residues long. Germline CDR1 and CDR2: SGHDT and YYEEEE. DNA of the CDR3: TGTGCCAGCAGCTTGGATGGCAGTATGAACACTGAAGCTTTCTTT. It is translated as CASSLDGSMNTEAFF.

The chain couples TRBV19 to TRBJ2-7; 8 nucleotides align to TRBD1. CDR1 is LNHDA, CDR2 SQIVND, per germline (reference sequence). V dropped 2 bases and J dropped 3; count of bases not matched to a gene: 9. CDR3 length: 16 amino acids. The CDR3 region is CASSISGQGTDYEQYF. As DNA, the CDR3 is TGTGCCAGTAGTATATCCGGACAGGGCACTGACTACGAGCAGTACTTC. The variable domain in full, completed from reference TRBV19 and TRBJ2-7, reads DGGITQSPKYLFRKEGQNVTLSCEQNLNHDAMYWYRQDPGQGLRLIYYSQIVNDFQKGDIAEGYSVSREKKESFPLTVTSAQKNPTAFYLCASSISGQGTDYEQYFGPGTRLTVT.

The rearrangement links TRBV3-1 (or the pseudogene TRBV3-2) to TRBJ1-1; D is unresolved. CDR3 length: 14 residues. Germline values: CDR1 LGHDT, CDR2 YNNKEL (reference sequence). The V gene lost 3 bases and the J gene lost 3 bases, with 11 bases spanning the gap. The CDR3 loop is CASSHHLMDTEAFF. DNA for the CDR3: TGTGCCAGCAGCCATCACCTGATGGACACTGAAGCTTTCTTT.